The sequence of this T cell receptor (beta chain) was determined in a study of blood T cell repertoires in COVID-19. Within the 2 weeks before study entry, each person in the exposed group met a COVID-19 case. In the original analysis: Reference gene primer amplification gave estimated nucleated cell counts. Using immunoSEQ multiplex PCR, the repertoire was profiled, and TCRdb retains in-frame clones only, with some absent. That table supplies the V and J calls and clone size; D and trimming were determined from the DNA. The sample consists of under 250,000 clones, about 87% of them appearing once. Concerning this clone: Other DNA sequences in the sample encode the same CDR3.

CDR1 and CDR2 from the germline V gene are SQVTM and ANQGSEA. The CDR3 covers 13 residues. After removal of 3 bases from V and 2 bases from J, the junction contained 2 bases not matched to a gene. The material sequenced was PBMCs or T cells enriched from blood (not recorded which). The chain couples TRBV29-1 to TRBJ1-1, with TRBD1 matching over 8 bases. The receptor was isolated from a woman in her twenties or thirties who had been exposed to COVID-19. This CDR3 reads CSVETGANTEAFF. DNA of the CDR3: TGCAGCGTTGAGACAGGGGCCAACACTGAAGCTTTCTTT.